The 5 T cell receptor beta chains given below trace back to one sample, sequenced in a study of Graves' ophthalmopathy and Graves' hyperthyroidism. Amplifying from RNA transcripts, the study obtained TCR beta CDR3 regions. An opening RT-PCR round employed HTBI primers and preceded a second-round multiplex PCR. A single record per CDR3 protein comes from TCRdb applying MiXCR to the multiplex PCR reads. Here the sample spans around 1,200,000 distinct CDR3 sequences, roughly 35% being singletons. Material for sequencing was peripheral blood or thyroid tissue (not recorded which). The receptors derive from an adult man with Graves' hyperthyroidism.

This sequence joins TRBV2 and TRBJ1-2; no reliable D call. V was pared by 2 bases and J by 4 bases, with 11 bases between. Germline-derived CDR1 and CDR2 are SNHLY and FYNNEI. The CDR3 spans 14 residues. The CDR3 loop is CASSEQVRSYGYTF. CDR3 DNA sequence: TGTGCCAGCAGTGAACAGGTCCGGAGCTATGGCTACACCTTC.

The V call is TRBV4-3, the J call TRBJ1-1, with unresolved D. The ends were cut back, 2 bases at V and 1 base at J, with 11 bases in the middle. CDR1 is LGHNA and CDR2 is YSLEER in the germline V gene. This CDR3 is 15 amino acids long. In DNA form, the CDR3 reads TGCGCCAGCAGCCAAAACCCTAACAGGAACACTGAAGCTTTCTTT. This codes for CASSQNPNRNTEAFF.

In this sample, this clonotype turned up a few times. J is TRBJ2-3 and V is TRBV5-1; 7 bases are a match to TRBD2. The J segment lost 0 bases and the V segment lost 1 base, leaving 5 bases of the junction unmatched. Looked up from germline, CDR1 is SGHRS and CDR2 is YFSETQ. CDR3 size: 16 residues. This chain's CDR3 is CASSLRISGSTDTQYF. The CDR3 DNA follows: TGCGCCAGCAGCTTGCGGATTAGCGGGAGCACAGATACGCAGTATTTT.

This chain links TRBV20-1 with TRBJ2-5; 8 bases align to TRBD1. There are 14 residues in the CDR3. Per germline, CDR1 DFQATT and CDR2 SNEGSKA (reference sequence). The trim removed 4 bases at V and 2 bases at J, leaving 6 bases unmatched. The chain's CDR3 is CSAKTGVPQETQYF. The CDR3 DNA reads as TGCAGTGCTAAGACAGGGGTTCCACAAGAGACCCAGTACTTC.

Points on this clonotype: One end of the junction varies from germline; a read error may be responsible. The chain recombines TRBV15 with TRBJ1-5; 8 bases agree with TRBD1. There are 13 residues in the CDR3. Germline CDR1 is LNHNV and CDR2 is YYDKDF (reference sequence). The CDR3 loop is CATSREGRGPEHF. For the CDR3, the DNA is TGTGCCACCAGCAGAGAGGGCAGGGGGCCCGAGCATTTT.